Each of the 4 T cell receptor beta chains below was sequenced from the same sample in a study of PD-L1 blockade in urothelial cancer. Data came from immunoSEQ multiplex PCR; TCRdb stores just in-frame clones and leaves some out. The top ten hold around 3.3% of the sample, which has 55,000 to 85,000 clones, 85% to 90% seen once. Here the sequenced sample was PBMCs, taken around atezolizumab (anti-PD-L1) treatment. These TCRs come from a man aged 60 to 69 with urothelial cancer.

This chain uses TRBV4-3 with TRBJ2-7, with 8 bases identical to TRBD1. There are 15 residues in the CDR3. J lost 6 bases, V lost 4 bases, and 11 bases had no gene match. Germline V gene lookup returns CDR1 LGHNA and CDR2 YSLEER. This CDR3 is CASSLDRGAVGEQYF. The CDR3, as DNA: TGCGCCAGCAGCCTAGACAGGGGCGCAGTGGGCGAGCAGTACTTC.

V is TRBV5-1 and J is TRBJ2-1, with 9 positions matching TRBD2. CDR3 size: 14 residues. The trim removed 3 bases at V and 4 bases at J, leaving 2 bases unmatched. CDR1 and CDR2 (germline): SGHRS, YFSETQ. The CDR3 here is CASSSLAGYNEQFF. For the CDR3, the DNA is TGCGCCAGCAGCTCCCTAGCGGGGTACAATGAGCAGTTCTTC.

V gene TRBV6-5 combines with J gene TRBJ2-7; TRBD1 agrees at 8 bases. The CDR3 contains 13 residues. The J segment lost 6 bases and the V segment lost 7 bases, leaving 8 bases of the junction unmatched. Germline CDR1 is MNHEY and CDR2 is SVGAGI. This chain's CDR3 is CASMVTGVGEQYF. The CDR3, as DNA: TGTGCCAGCATGGTGACAGGGGTCGGCGAGCAGTACTTC.

In DNA form, the CDR3 reads TGTGCCAGCAGCTCGATACGGACTAGCGGGGCAAACAATGAGCAGTTCTTC. Amino acids: CASSSIRTSGANNEQFF. The V gene is TRBV7-6, the J gene TRBJ2-1; 12 nucleotides align to TRBD2. CDR3 length equals 17 residues. The V and J ends lost 4 bases and 5 bases, in that order; junction bases with no gene match: 9. Per the germline V gene, CDR1 is SGHVS and CDR2 is FNYEAQ.